The 24 T cell receptor beta chains given below trace back to one sample, sequenced in a study of human T cells and chemical hapten exposure. Described time point: patch test 2, 6 weeks after DPC sensitization. This sample's treatment: therapeutic diphenylcyclopropenone sensitization with weekly scalp DPC. One entry per CDR3 protein results from TCRdb running MiXCR on the RACE reads. The top ten hold approximately 5% of the sample, which has about 82,000 distinct CDR3 sequences, less than 11% seen once. The material was whole blood, obtained in connection with sensitization to the hapten diphenylcyclopropenone (DPC). The receptors stem from a woman aged 50 to 60 with alopecia areata. Some clones in this sample may be carry-over from other donors' samples.

This clonotype was seen at least ten times. This chain links TRBV28 with TRBJ2-1; 8 bases are shared with TRBD2. Germline CDR1 reads MDHEN; CDR2 reads SYDVKM. Trimming at V came to 4 bases and at J to 9 bases, leaving 11 bases not matched to a gene. The CDR3 covers 15 residues. The chain's CDR3 is CASSSRRREALEQFF. The CDR3 bases are TGTGCCAGCAGTTCCCGCCGGCGGGAGGCCCTTGAGCAGTTCTTC.

This clonotype was picked up many times. The chain links TRBV29-1 to TRBJ2-7, with D unclear. Germline values: CDR1 SQVTM, CDR2 ANQGSEA. CDR3 length equals 14 residues. The V end lost 7 bases, the J end lost 0 bases, and 16 bases lay between the germline ends. CDR3: CSARSAGSSYEQYF. CDR3 DNA sequence: TGCAGCGCTCGTTCGGCCGGAAGCTCCTACGAGCAGTACTTC.

The chain has TRBV6-5 and TRBJ2-7; D is uncertain. Germline loops: CDR1 MNHEY, CDR2 SVGAGI. This CDR3 spans 14 amino acids. Trimming removed 0 bases from V and 5 bases from J, with 11 bases in between. The CDR3: CASSYSVGVDEQYF. CDR3 coding DNA: TGTGCCAGCAGTTACTCCGTCGGAGTGGACGAGCAGTACTTC.

In this sample, this clonotype turned up many times. The chain has TRBV15 and TRBJ2-7, with D unresolved. This CDR3 has 12 residues. Germline lookup yields CDR1 LNHNV and CDR2 YYDKDF (reference sequence). Trimming took off 5 bases at V and 6 bases at J, with 11 bases between the two ends. CDR3 sequence reads: CATSHSLSEQYF. The DNA of the CDR3 is TGTGCCACCAGCCACTCCCTCTCCGAGCAGTACTTC.

This clonotype was recorded a few times. At one of its ends the junction is not consistent with the germline gene, which may arise from a read error. This chain uses TRBV10-3 with TRBJ1-2, with D uncertain. The CDR3 has 13 residues. CDR1 and CDR2 from the germline V gene are ENHRY and SYGVKD. This CDR3 is CAISESVEGPTPF. In DNA, the CDR3 is TGTGCCATCAGTGAGTCCGTTGAAGGGCCGACACCCTTC.

The V gene is TRBV2, the J gene TRBJ1-1; no definite D call. The CDR3 totals 13 residues. Trimming cost V 4 bases and J 11 bases, with 17 bases left between them. Germline-derived CDR1 and CDR2 are SNHLY and FYNNEI. As DNA, the CDR3 is TGTGCCAGCAGTGGGGCCCCTCGCTTAGGGGCTTTCTTT. The encoded protein is CASSGAPRLGAFF.

A few counts support this clonotype. The genes are TRBV18 and TRBJ2-7; 12 positions agree with TRBD2. V trimming: 2 bases; J trimming: 3 bases; junction bases outside the gene matches: 2. The CDR3 is made up of 15 amino acids. In germline, CDR1 is KGHSH, CDR2 LQKENI. The chain's CDR3 is CASSPGTSGYYEQYF. The CDR3 coding sequence is TGTGCCAGCTCACCAGGGACTAGCGGGTACTACGAGCAGTACTTC.

There are many counts of this clonotype. The CDR3 protein is CASGPGTGNPYEQYF. CDR3 bases: TGTGCCAGCGGACCCGGGACAGGCAACCCCTACGAGCAGTACTTC. The genes are TRBV25-1 and TRBJ2-7, with 8 bases matching TRBD1. Germline V gene sequence: CDR1 MGHDK, CDR2 SYGVNS. V lost 8 bases to trimming and J lost 2 bases; unmatched junction nucleotides: 11. This CDR3 region has 15 residues.

This clonotype came up many times. The gene calls are TRBV28 and TRBJ1-1; D call uncertain. The CDR3 sequence is 15 residues long. With 1 base removed from V and 1 base from J, the gap between germline ends came to 10 bases. Germline V lookup: CDR1 MDHEN, CDR2 SYDVKM. In nucleotides, the CDR3 is TGTGCCAGCAGTTTATTATCCAGGAAGAACACTGAAGCTTTCTTT. Translation: CASSLLSRKNTEAFF.

V is TRBV28 and J is TRBJ1-2; 9 bases are shared with TRBD1. CDR1 is MDHEN, CDR2 SYDVKM, per germline. V lost 4 bases and J lost 1; bases outside the gene matches: 10. The CDR3 is 17 amino acids. As DNA, the CDR3 is TGTGCCAGCAGTTCTACCGGGACAGGGAAAGTTAACTATGGCTACACCTTC. This encodes CASSSTGTGKVNYGYTF.

Of note for this clonotype: A read error is possible here, since a much larger clone lies one base away. The rearrangement links TRBV7-6 to TRBJ2-1; 12 bases map to TRBD2. This CDR3 has 16 residues. Unmatched junction bases numbered 8, after V lost 5 bases and J lost 6 bases. Germline CDR1 is SGHVS and CDR2 is FNYEAQ. In DNA form, the CDR3 reads TGTGCCAGCAGCCCTAGCGGGAGGGGTTTCTCCAATGAGCAGTTCTTC. Translation: CASSPSGRGFSNEQFF.

This clonotype showed up many times. The chain combines TRBV5-1 with TRBJ2-5, with 8 bases matching TRBD2. The CDR3 spans 16 residues. From germline, CDR1 is SGHRS and CDR2 YFSETQ. V lost 4 bases to trimming and J lost 0 bases; unmatched junction nucleotides: 8. CDR3 protein: CASSPGLEQYQETQYF. CDR3 nucleotides: TGCGCCAGCAGCCCGGGACTAGAGCAGTACCAAGAGACCCAGTACTTC.

The chain carries TRBV7-2 and TRBJ2-3, with TRBD2 matching 9 bases. The trim removed 5 bases at V and 2 bases at J, leaving 17 bases unmatched. This CDR3 contains 19 residues. Germline V gene sequence: CDR1 SGHTA, CDR2 FQGNSA. CDR3 sequence reads: CASSPQTRILAGYTDTQYF. The DNA for the CDR3 is TGTGCCAGCAGCCCACAAACCCGGATCCTAGCGGGGTACACAGATACGCAGTATTTT.

This clonotype was found many times. The V gene is TRBV6-1, the J gene TRBJ1-2; unclear D gene. The CDR3 length is 11 residues. V was cut by 0 bases and J by 8 bases, with 4 bases left in between. The V gene's germline CDR1 is MNHNS and CDR2 SASEGT. The CDR3 DNA reads as TGTGCCAGCAGTGAAGCGCTAGGCTACACCTTC. Translating gives CASSEALGYTF.

This clonotype was seen ten or more times. V usage is TRBV29-1 and J usage is TRBJ1-4, with 12 nucleotides matching TRBD1. The germline V gene has CDR1 SQVTM and CDR2 ANQGSEA. V lost 7 bases and J lost 7; bases outside the gene matches: 4. This CDR3 spans 13 amino acids. CDR3 sequence reads: CSGGQGAGEKLFF. The DNA for the CDR3 is TGCAGCGGGGGACAGGGGGCGGGTGAAAAACTGTTTTTT.

For this clonotype: A read error may produce the germline difference seen at one junction end. V usage is TRBV29-1 and J usage is TRBJ1-1; D unresolved. The CDR3 sequence is 14 residues long. The V gene's germline CDR1 is SQVTM and CDR2 ANQGSEA. The CDR3 nucleotides are TGCAGCGCTGAAGACCTAAGGCGGGGCACTGAAGCTTTCTTT. This codes for CSAEDLRRGTEAFF.

This clonotype has a handful of counts. J is TRBJ2-2 and V is TRBV3-1; TRBD2 aligns across 11 bases. The V gene end was trimmed by 1 base and the J gene end by 3 bases; junction bases not matched to a gene: 4. Germline loops: CDR1 LGHDT, CDR2 YNNKEL (reference sequence). This CDR3 comprises 17 residues. The CDR3 DNA is TGTGCCAGCAGCCAAGCTAGCGGGAGGTCATACACCGGGGAGCTGTTTTTT. It codes for CASSQASGRSYTGELFF.

This clonotype came up a few times. The chain combines TRBV29-1 with TRBJ2-1, with D unclear. Germline CDR1 is SQVTM and CDR2 is ANQGSEA. V was shortened by 0 bases and J by 7 bases, with 7 bases between the two germline ends. The CDR3 has 12 amino acids. This CDR3 is CSVEDSGNEQFF. CDR3 nucleotide sequence: TGCAGCGTTGAAGATAGTGGGAATGAGCAGTTCTTC.

This chain links TRBV20-1 with TRBJ2-1; 7 nucleotides line up with TRBD2. Germline CDR1 is DFQATT and CDR2 is SNEGSKA (reference sequence). CDR3 length: 14 amino acids. Trimming cost V 6 bases and J 0 bases; bases outside gene matches: 5. Written as DNA, the CDR3 is TGCAGTGCCGTGCGGGGGAGCTCCTACAATGAGCAGTTCTTC. This encodes CSAVRGSSYNEQFF.

This clonotype was observed at least ten times. This chain joins TRBV4-3 and TRBJ2-1; 7 bases line up with TRBD1. The CDR3 has 13 residues. Trimming cost V 4 bases and J 5 bases; bases outside gene matches: 2. Germline CDR1 is LGHNA and CDR2 is YSLEER. This chain's CDR3 is CASSPDRHNEQFF. CDR3 DNA sequence: TGCGCCAGCAGCCCGGACAGGCACAATGAGCAGTTCTTC.

This clonotype appeared a few times. J is TRBJ2-7 and V is TRBV9; D is possibly TRBD2 (5 bases). The CDR3 has 14 amino acids. In germline, CDR1 is SGDLS, CDR2 YYNGEE. Trimming pared 0 bases from V and 2 bases from J, leaving 9 bases between. DNA of the CDR3: TGTGCCAGCAGCGTAGACCTGGGAGCCTACGAGCAGTACTTC. Translation: CASSVDLGAYEQYF.

This chain uses TRBV24-1 with TRBJ2-1, with 7 bases that match TRBD1. The CDR3 covers 13 residues. Germline V CDR1 and CDR2: KGHDR, SFDVKD. V gave up 3 bases and J gave up 10 bases; unmatched junction bases: 5. In nucleotides, the CDR3 is TGTGCCACCAGTGATCTTTCAGGGGGAGAGCAGTTCTTC. It specifies CATSDLSGGEQFF.

This clonotype was recorded a few times. The V and J genes are TRBV28 and TRBJ2-5, with D possibly matching TRBD2 (6 bases). The ends were cut back, 7 bases at V and 4 bases at J, with 19 bases in the middle. Germline CDR1 MDHEN, CDR2 SYDVKM. The CDR3 has 15 amino acids. The CDR3 DNA is TGTGCCAGCAACCTTCCGGGAGTTGGGTTAGAGACCCAGTACTTC. Amino acids: CASNLPGVGLETQYF.

This clonotype appeared many times. The J gene is TRBJ2-5, the V gene TRBV7-2; 12 bases map to TRBD1. Germline lookup yields CDR1 SGHTA and CDR2 FQGNSA. Losses at the gene ends were 5 bases for V and 5 bases for J; bases not matched to a gene: 9. CDR3 size: 16 residues. CDR3 bases: TGTGCCAGCAGCAGACGGGACAGGGGGCGGGGTGAGACCCAGTACTTC. Translating gives CASSRRDRGRGETQYF.